The rows below give T cell receptor beta chains drawn from one sample of a study of CD8+ T cells in alopecia areata. TCRdb's table, derived via immunoSEQ multiplex PCR, lists solely in-frame clones and lacks some. The sample contains roughly 120,000 clones, more than 30% of which appear only once. Material: CD4+ T cells sorted from blood. These receptor sequences come from a human donor with alopecia areata. CDR3s include the opening cysteine and the closing phenylalanine or tryptophan. Each record gives: D gene, clone size, V gene, J gene, CDR3 protein, CDR3 DNA. A D gene is named only where the DNA matches it firmly. For some rows the clone size is stated as once, few or many, or as a class when expanded; others skip it.

.	few	TRBV28	TRBJ2-1	CASKGETNPGGFF	TGTGCCAGCAAGGGGGAGACAAACCCCGGAGGGTTCTTC
TRBD2	few	TRBV29-1	TRBJ2-1	CSVDWLAGYNEQFF	TGCAGCGTTGATTGGCTAGCGGGTTACAATGAGCAGTTCTTC
.	.	TRBV30	TRBJ1-5	CAWSRGYGPQHF	TGTGCCTGGAGTCGAGGGTATGGGCCCCAGCATTTT
.	.	TRBV9	TRBJ2-1	CASSVEDLQRNEQFF	TGTGCCAGCAGCGTAGAGGACCTCCAAAGGAATGAGCAGTTCTTC
.	few	TRBV7-2	TRBJ2-3	CASSLGPRVGTDTQYF	TGTGCCAGCAGCTTAGGACCGCGTGTCGGGACAGATACGCAGTATTTT
TRBD2	.	TRBV9	TRBJ2-1	CASSFIAGANEQFF	TGTGCCAGCAGCTTCATAGCGGGGGCGAATGAGCAGTTCTTC
.	.	TRBV29-1	TRBJ2-7	CSVATLRDKVVGGGEQYF	TGCAGCGTCGCTACCCTCCGGGACAAGGTGGTGGGGGGGGGCGAGCAGTACTTC
.	few	TRBV29-1	TRBJ2-1	CSVGGRNNEQFF	TGCAGCGTTGGGGGCAGAAACAATGAGCAGTTCTTC
.	.	TRBV29-1	TRBJ1-1	CSVENRQSNTEAFF	TGCAGCGTTGAAAATAGACAGTCGAACACTGAAGCTTTCTTT
.	few	TRBV5-1	TRBJ1-1	CASSLTRETEAFF	TGCGCCAGCAGCTTGACCCGGGAGACTGAAGCTTTCTTT
TRBD2	once	TRBV11-3	TRBJ2-1	CASSLGTSEGNEQFF	TGTGCCAGCAGCTTGGGGACTAGCGAGGGGAATGAGCAGTTCTTC
TRBD2	.	TRBV7-2	TRBJ2-5	CASSTRAGGLQETQYF	TGTGCCAGCAGCACCCGGGCGGGGGGCCTTCAAGAGACCCAGTACTTC
.	few	TRBV14	TRBJ1-2	CASSQEWKTPPTF	TGTGCCAGCAGCCAAGAATGGAAGACCCCCCCAACCTTC
TRBD1	.	TRBV29-1	TRBJ2-1	CSVQGQVYNEQFF	TGCAGCGTTCAGGGACAGGTATACAATGAGCAGTTCTTC
.	.	TRBV30	TRBJ2-5	CAWTPQETQYF	TGTGCCTGGACTCCCCAAGAGACCCAGTACTTC
TRBD2	.	TRBV11-2	TRBJ2-2	CASRPGLAVWTGELFF	TGTGCCAGCAGACCGGGACTAGCGGTGTGGACCGGGGAGCTGTTTTTT
TRBD1	few	TRBV29-1	TRBJ2-7	CSVGDRGYEQYF	TGCAGCGTTGGGGACAGGGGCTACGAGCAGTACTTC
.	few	TRBV19	TRBJ2-2	CASSWAQGTGELFF	TGTGCCAGTAGTTGGGCACAAGGCACCGGGGAGCTGTTTTTT
.	.	TRBV9	TRBJ2-7	CASSVGGPLSYEQYF	TGTGCCAGCAGCGTAGGAGGTCCCCTCTCCTACGAGCAGTACTTC
TRBD2	few	TRBV28	TRBJ2-1	CASSKGTSGRDEQFF	TGTGCCAGCAGTAAGGGGACTAGCGGGAGGGATGAGCAGTTCTTC
.	.	TRBV7-2	TRBJ2-7	CASSLVLEQAYEQYF	TGTGCCAGCAGCTTAGTCTTAGAGCAAGCCTACGAGCAGTACTTC
TRBD1	.	TRBV29-1	TRBJ2-1	CSVPGQGTPPYNEQFF	TGCAGCGTGCCGGGACAGGGGACCCCCCCCTACAATGAGCAGTTCTTC
.	few	TRBV6-5	TRBJ2-3	CASSSAGGAYF	TGTGCCAGCAGTAGCGCCGGAGGGGCGTATTTT
TRBD1	.	TRBV4-1	TRBJ1-1	CASRQTGTGVMNTEAFF	TGCGCCAGCAGACAGACCGGGACAGGGGTGATGAACACTGAAGCTTTCTTT
TRBD1	.	TRBV29-1	TRBJ1-1	CSVEKGASTEAFF	TGCAGCGTTGAGAAGGGGGCGAGCACTGAAGCTTTCTTT
.	.	TRBV9	TRBJ2-7	CASSAGHLGTDIGEQYF	TGTGCCAGCAGCGCGGGCCATTTAGGGACGGACATAGGGGAGCAGTACTTC
TRBD2	few	TRBV28	TRBJ2-1	CASRRGRGGNEQFF	TGTGCCAGCAGGCGCGGGAGGGGGGGGAATGAGCAGTTCTTC
.	few	TRBV5-1	TRBJ2-7	CASSLGPPSGRGYEQYF	TGCGCCAGCAGCTTGGGCCCCCCCTCGGGGAGAGGCTACGAGCAGTACTTC
TRBD2	.	TRBV25-1	TRBJ2-7	CASSRGTSGTAYEQYF	TGTGCCAGCAGCCGAGGGACTAGCGGGACAGCCTACGAGCAGTACTTC
.	.	TRBV29-1	TRBJ1-4	CSVALYEKLFF	TGCAGCGTGGCCCTATATGAAAAACTGTTTTTT
.	.	TRBV29-1	TRBJ1-2	CSAGSAAGRYGYTF	TGCAGCGCTGGATCGGCGGCGGGGAGGTATGGCTACACCTTC
.	few	TRBV28	TRBJ2-2	CASSPDPFPGELFF	TGTGCCAGCAGCCCGGACCCCTTCCCGGGGGAGCTGTTTTTT
TRBD2	few	TRBV4-1	TRBJ2-5	CASSQELAGDQETQYF	TGCGCCAGCAGCCAAGAACTAGCGGGGGACCAAGAGACCCAGTACTTC
.	.	TRBV28	TRBJ1-5	CASSRLNQPQHF	TGTGCCAGCAGCCGACTCAATCAGCCCCAGCATTTT
TRBD1	few	TRBV29-1	TRBJ2-7	CSVGWTGNSYEQYF	TGCAGCGTGGGATGGACAGGGAACTCCTACGAGCAGTACTTC
.	.	TRBV27	TRBJ2-1	CASSFAYGGREQFF	TGTGCCAGCAGCTTTGCGTACGGGGGCAGGGAGCAGTTCTTC
TRBD2	.	TRBV20-1	TRBJ2-7	CSGRESSEQYF	TGCAGTGGGCGGGAGAGCAGCGAGCAGTACTTC
.	.	TRBV9	TRBJ2-6	CASSVYAGANVLTF	TGTGCCAGCAGCGTCTATGCCGGGGCCAACGTCCTGACTTTC
TRBD1	few	TRBV29-1	TRBJ1-2	CSYSGTVISKGYTF	TGCAGCTACTCCGGGACAGTGATCTCTAAGGGCTACACCTTC
.	.	TRBV5-1	TRBJ2-1	CASSLNSNEQFF	TGCGCCAGCAGCTTAAATAGCAATGAGCAGTTCTTC
TRBD2	.	TRBV7-2	TRBJ2-3	CASRHSGGALSTDTQYF	TGTGCCAGCAGGCATAGCGGGGGGGCCCTTAGCACAGATACGCAGTATTTT
.	few	TRBV29-1	TRBJ1-1	CSVAFFSQRNTEAFF	TGCAGCGTAGCTTTTTTTTCGCAGAGGAACACTGAAGCTTTCTTT
TRBD1	.	TRBV7-2	TRBJ2-7	CASSFSGTGRYEQYF	TGTGCCAGCAGCTTCAGTGGGACAGGAAGGTACGAGCAGTACTTC
TRBD1	few	TRBV29-1	TRBJ1-2	CSVALMDGTVYGYTF	TGCAGCGTTGCCCTAATGGACGGGACAGTATATGGCTACACCTTC
TRBD1	.	TRBV30	TRBJ2-7	CAWSRDRGSYEQYF	TGTGCCTGGTCCAGGGACAGGGGCTCCTACGAGCAGTACTTC
.	.	TRBV27	TRBJ2-7	CASSLLPAVPYEQYF	TGTGCCAGCAGTTTATTACCAGCCGTTCCTTACGAGCAGTACTTC